The table lists the clone carrying this TCR beta chain with a count of one. Its antigen is currently unknown. Germline V gene data show CDR1 as SGHDN and CDR2 as FVKESK. Germline trimming cut 1 base from V and 4 bases from J; bases unmatched to any gene: 8. The CDR3 is 16 amino acids. The PCR contained 60 Vbeta and 13 Jbeta primers. Using immunoSEQ multiplex PCR, the repertoire was profiled, and TCRdb retains in-frame clones only, with some absent. The table has some 100,000 clones, approximately 72% seen once. This record comes from a study of cytomegalovirus exposure and HLA in healthy donors. Study observations and caveats: Earlier analysis found most TCR beta V segments productive about 87% or about 30% of the time. Later on, an analysis tied around 17,000 TCR beta sequences to HLA alleles at 0.05 false discovery rate. In a later analysis, compared with equally common non-associated chains, HLA-associated beta chains were more expanded.

This TCR derives from a female donor in good health and CMV-seropositive. This chain joins TRBV14 and TRBJ1-1; 8 positions match TRBD1. Sample: PBMCs. CDR3 residues: CASSQAYQGASTEAFF. CDR3 coding DNA: TGTGCCAGCAGCCAAGCTTACCAGGGGGCGAGCACTGAAGCTTTCTTT. The entire variable domain, with the rest obtained from reference TRBV14 and TRBJ1-1, is as follows: EAGVTQFPSHSVIEKGQTVTLRCDPISGHDNLYWYRRVMGKEIKFLLHFVKESKQDESGMPNNRFLAERTGGTYSTLKVQPAELEDSGVYFCASSQAYQGASTEAFFGQGTRLTVV.